This T cell receptor beta chain is from a study of blood T cell repertoires in COVID-19. Study summary: Sources were T cells, B-cell-depleted T cells, or PBMCs; the material itself was cDNA or gDNA.

Deletions cut 6 bases from V and 3 bases from J, with 17 bases between. This CDR3 has 15 residues. The germline gives CDR1 MDHEN, CDR2 SYDVKM. Sequenced by immunoSEQ multiplex PCR; TCRdb stores in-frame clones only, minus some. This table has some 130,000 clones, about 90% appearing once. The V gene is TRBV28, the J gene TRBJ1-1; tentative D call: TRBD1 (6 bases). Sample: peripheral blood. This receptor was obtained from a woman aged 45-60 years who had recovered from COVID-19. CDR3 DNA sequence: TGTGCCAGCAGCTCCCCCGGGACACCTTACACTGAAGCTTTCTTT. Translated: CASSSPGTPYTEAFF.